The clone carrying this T cell receptor (beta chain) has just a few counts. This entry is derived from a study of identical twins. Per the germline V gene, CDR1 is SGHTA and CDR2 is FQGNSA. The V end lost 5 bases, the J end lost 2 bases, and 17 bases lay between the germline ends. The CDR3 totals 16 residues. TCRdb recomputed calls from the 5' RACE reads with MiXCR, one row per CDR3 protein. The table includes around 1.7 million distinct CDR3 sequences, under 35% detected once. This receptor was obtained from a newborn girl in good health. This rearrangement joins TRBV7-2 to TRBJ2-3; weak D call: TRBD1 (6 bases). The sequenced sample was cord blood. The CDR3 is CASSPVLTGFTDTQYF. CDR3 sequence (DNA): TGTGCCAGCAGCCCCGTCCTCACAGGGTTCACAGATACGCAGTATTTT.